This T cell receptor (beta chain) was captured by sequencing in a study of blood T cell repertoires in COVID-19. Per the germline V gene, CDR1 is MNHEY and CDR2 is SVGAGI. CDR3 length equals 13 residues. V lost 6 bases and J 7 bases, leaving 15 bases between the germline ends. Some clones are missing from TCRdb's copy, which holds only in-frame ones; the method was immunoSEQ multiplex PCR. The sample lists around 250,000 clones, 86% occurring once. The genes are TRBV6-5 and TRBJ1-1, with a tentative D call TRBD1 (5 bases). This receptor was obtained from a man between 60 and 75 years old with acute or convalescent COVID-19. The sequenced sample consisted of peripheral blood. As DNA, the CDR3 is TGTGCCAGCAGGACGATGGGGCAAATTGAAGCTTTCTTT. It specifies CASRTMGQIEAFF.